Shown below are 2 T cell receptor beta chains from a single sample sequenced in a study of blood T cell repertoires in COVID-19. Profiled with immunoSEQ multiplex PCR; TCRdb holds only in-frame clones, not every one. The sample consists of 60,000 to 75,000 clones, roughly three quarters of them appearing once. Material: peripheral blood. These receptors came from a woman aged 80 or older with acute or convalescent COVID-19.

The genes are TRBV2 and TRBJ2-1, with a tentative D call TRBD2 (5 bases). Looked up from germline, CDR1 is SNHLY and CDR2 is FYNNEI. This CDR3 is 14 amino acids long. Trimming took 6 bases from V and 1 from J, leaving 10 bases between them. The DNA for the CDR3 is TGTGCCAGCAGGGACTTCGGGTCCTACAATGAGCAGTTCTTC. The encoded protein is CASRDFGSYNEQFF.

The chain has TRBV29-1 and TRBJ1-1; possible D gene TRBD1, 6 bases. CDR1 SQVTM and CDR2 ANQGSEA come from the germline V gene. V was pared by 7 bases and J by 8 bases, with 23 bases between. The CDR3 is 14 amino acids. For the CDR3, the DNA is TGCAGCGGGGGATCCGGGACACCTCTAGGAGAAGCTTTCTTT. As protein: CSGGSGTPLGEAFF.